This T cell receptor (beta chain) was sequenced in a study of T cell responses to AZD1222 COVID-19 vaccine. CDR3 size: 13 residues. V lost 5 bases to trimming and J lost 1 base, with 11 bases between them. Germline lookup yields CDR1 GTSNPN and CDR2 SVGIG (reference sequence). Clones were sequenced by immunoSEQ multiplex PCR, and TCRdb holds only the in-frame ones, with some missing. This sample carries around 200,000 clones, 85% to 95% of them seen once, and the ten largest clones take approximately 0.98%. The source of this sequence is an adult who received the MenACWY meningococcal vaccine as a control. The V gene is TRBV30, the J gene TRBJ1-1; tentative D call: TRBD1 (6 bases). Here the sequenced sample was peripheral blood, taken 28 days after the second dose of the MenACWY control vaccine. Here the CDR3 DNA reads TGTGCCTGGCAGGGGACGGAGAACACTGAAGCTTTCTTT. Translation gives CAWQGTENTEAFF.